The 5 T cell receptor beta chains listed next were all sequenced from one sample in a study of CD8+ T cells in alopecia areata. cDNA prepared by RNA extraction and subsequent reverse transcription served as the template for sequencing. Method: immunoSEQ multiplex PCR; TCRdb's copy keeps in-frame clones and lacks some. The table has about 190,000 clones, about 65% seen once; the top ten hold approximately 1.3%. Treatment here: oral pan-JAK inhibitor, 5-10 mg twice daily. The specimen comprised CD4+ T cells sorted from blood, sampled around week 49, from a patient treated with tofacitinib. Source of these receptors: a human donor with alopecia areata.

This rearrangement joins TRBV4-3 to TRBJ1-2, with a tentative D call TRBD1 (6 bases). Germline CDR1 LGHNA, CDR2 YSLEER. CDR3 length: 15 amino acids. The ends were cut back, 0 bases at V and 4 bases at J, with 12 bases in the middle. CDR3 amino acids: CASSQETRGFYGYTF. The CDR3 DNA is TGCGCCAGCAGCCAAGAGACCAGGGGATTCTATGGCTACACCTTC.

V is TRBV4-3 and J is TRBJ2-1; D ambiguous. Per germline, CDR1 LGHNA and CDR2 YSLEER. This CDR3 is 13 amino acids long. V was clipped by 4 bases and J by 6 bases, with 10 bases between them. CDR3 nucleotide sequence: TGCGCCAGCAGCCCCAACCTGGGCAATGAGCAGTTCTTC. It encodes CASSPNLGNEQFF.

The V call is TRBV5-1, the J call TRBJ2-7; D tentatively reads TRBD1 or TRBD2 (5 bases each). Trimming pared 6 bases from V and 9 bases from J, leaving 13 bases between. In germline, CDR1 is SGHRS, CDR2 YFSETQ. The CDR3 length is 11 residues. The CDR3: CASTSGARQYF. The CDR3, as DNA: TGCGCCAGCACCTCCGGGGCAAGGCAGTACTTC.

This clone came up many times. The chain joins TRBV10-1 to TRBJ2-1; no definite D call. The CDR3 consists of 14 residues. Germline V gives CDR1 WNHNN, CDR2 SYGVQD (reference sequence). V was clipped by 5 bases and J by 7 bases, with 15 bases between them. The CDR3 nucleotides read TGCGCCAGCAGTCCCGGACCGTTACCTAATGAGCAGTTCTTC. It is translated as CASSPGPLPNEQFF.

There are a few counts of this clone. V usage is TRBV15 and J usage is TRBJ2-4; no clear D gene. From germline, CDR1 is LNHNV and CDR2 YYDKDF (reference sequence). Trimming pared 1 base from V and 2 bases from J, leaving 15 bases between. This CDR3 has 17 residues. In DNA, the CDR3 is TGTGCCACCAGCAGAGTTTTGGGTTGGGTACCCAAAAACATTCAGTACTTC. Translating it yields CATSRVLGWVPKNIQYF.